The source of this T cell receptor (beta chain) is a study of a mutant IDH1 vaccine in newly diagnosed glioma. The wider study: Most patients had received both radiotherapy and temozolomide, the prior options being radiotherapy, temozolomide, or both.

The time point: baseline, week 1 (first vaccination visit). Noted treatment: pre-vaccination baseline after standard-of-care therapy. This clone was picked up a small number of times. The V gene's germline CDR1 is DFQATT and CDR2 SNEGSKA (reference sequence). The CDR3 is made up of 11 amino acids. Trimming removed 5 bases at V and 5 bases at J, with 9 bases between. Using immunoSEQ multiplex PCR, the repertoire was profiled, and TCRdb retains in-frame clones only, with some absent. The table shows tens of thousands of clones, with approximately 80% occurring only once. Sequencing was performed on PBMCs, taken from a glioma patient treated with radiotherapy, temozolomide or both. The V and J genes are TRBV20-1 and TRBJ1-1; unclear D gene. This clonotype was obtained from a man aged 25-45 years with glioma. The CDR3 sequence: CSAPIGTEAFF. The CDR3 nucleotides are TGCAGTGCTCCGATTGGGACTGAAGCTTTCTTT.